Included here is one T cell receptor beta chain sequence, with context. The antigen is not known. CDR1 is LNHNV, CDR2 YYDKDF, per germline (reference sequence). The CDR3 runs to 14 residues. Trimming took 6 bases from V and 2 from J, leaving 14 bases between them. Constant-segment primers and 5'RACE yielded cDNA libraries for TCR alpha and TCR beta, each carrying sample barcodes and UMIs. TCRdb re-derived calls from the 5' RACE reads in MiXCR, one entry per CDR3 protein. Of about 470,000 distinct CDR3 sequences in the sample, around 25% were seen once. The data stem from a study of T-cell memory formation after mild COVID-19. General study points: A second wave of clones peaked on day 37, and their SARS-CoV-2 specificity went unconfirmed. Some SARS-CoV-2-responding clones were already detected in memory before infection.

Input material: PBMCs or a T cell subset sorted from them (not recorded which). This clonotype was sampled from an adult woman who had mild COVID-19 (a few samples of this study predate the infection). Cell type and time point are not known. This chain uses TRBV15 with TRBJ2-7, with D possibly called TRBD1 or TRBD2 (7 bases each). DNA for the CDR3: TGTGCCACCAGACAGGGGAGGGAGACCTACGAGCAGTACTTC. This translates into CATRQGRETYEQYF.